This TCR beta chain originates from a study of control samples from healthy donors and cancer patients. The assay was immunoSEQ multiplex PCR, and TCRdb's table has in-frame clones only and misses some. Of fewer than 60,000 clones in the sample, 80% to 90% are singletons; the top ten hold around 2.8%. The sample taken for sequencing was PBMCs. The source is a woman aged 45-60 years with lung cancer.

CDR3 bases: TGTGCCAGCTCACCAGACGCGGCGACAGGGAGAGATGGCTACACCTTC. Protein: CASSPDAATGRDGYTF. The chain couples TRBV18 to TRBJ1-2; TRBD1 matches at 7 bases. Trimming took 2 bases from V and 6 from J; bases not matched to a gene: 12. Per germline, CDR1 KGHSH and CDR2 LQKENI. The CDR3 has 16 residues.